Included here is one TCR beta chain sequence, with context. Its antigen is unidentified. The data derive from a study of metastatic and nonmetastatic thyroid tumors. Trimming at V came to 5 bases and at J to 8 bases, leaving 18 bases not matched to a gene. CDR1 SGHAT and CDR2 FQDESV come from the germline V gene (reference sequence). The CDR3 loop spans 17 amino acids. Original analysis: In papillary thyroid cancer, a distant-metastasis classifier was built using CDR3 differences across clinicopathological groups. TCRdb re-clonotyped the PCR reads through MiXCR. V and J calls and clone size were set by TCRdb, not the authors. The data hold approximately 4,900 clones, with around 28% observed a single time. No treatment had been given to any patient before thyroid surgery. General study points: Reported TCR beta diversity, measured in blood and tumor, was significantly higher for malignant thyroid tumors than for benign nodules.

The sequenced sample consisted of adjacent normal tissue. The receptor comes from a female donor with papillary thyroid cancer or a benign thyroid nodule (not recorded which). Some clones in this sample may be carry-over from other donors' samples. The chain has TRBV11-1 and TRBJ1-2, with TRBD1 matching over 9 bases. Written as DNA, the CDR3 is TGTGCCAGCAGCGGGCTGACGGGACAGGGAATTTCAAGCGGCTACACCTTC. This encodes CASSGLTGQGISSGYTF.